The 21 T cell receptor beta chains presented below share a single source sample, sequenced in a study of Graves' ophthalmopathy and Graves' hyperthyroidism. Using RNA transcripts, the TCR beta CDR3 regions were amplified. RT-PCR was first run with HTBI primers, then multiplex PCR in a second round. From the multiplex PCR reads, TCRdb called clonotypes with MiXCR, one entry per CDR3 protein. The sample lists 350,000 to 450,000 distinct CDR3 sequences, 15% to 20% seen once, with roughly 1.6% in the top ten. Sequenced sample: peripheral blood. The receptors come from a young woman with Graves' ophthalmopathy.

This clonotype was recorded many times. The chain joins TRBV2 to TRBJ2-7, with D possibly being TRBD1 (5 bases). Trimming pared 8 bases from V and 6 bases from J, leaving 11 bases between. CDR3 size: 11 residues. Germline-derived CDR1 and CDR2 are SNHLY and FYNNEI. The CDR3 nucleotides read TGTGCCAGCCAGGGTCCAGGCGAGCAGTACTTC. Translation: CASQGPGEQYF.

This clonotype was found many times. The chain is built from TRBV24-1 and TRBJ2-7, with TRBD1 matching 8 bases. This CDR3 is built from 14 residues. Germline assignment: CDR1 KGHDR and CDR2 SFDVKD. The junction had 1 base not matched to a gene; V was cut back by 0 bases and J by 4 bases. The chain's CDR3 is CATSDLGQGYEQYF. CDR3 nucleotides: TGTGCCACCAGTGATTTGGGACAGGGTTACGAGCAGTACTTC.

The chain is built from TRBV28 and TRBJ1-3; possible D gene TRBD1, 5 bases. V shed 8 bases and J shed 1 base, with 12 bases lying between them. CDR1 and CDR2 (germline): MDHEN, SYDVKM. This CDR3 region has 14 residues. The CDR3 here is CASGGQGSGNTIYF. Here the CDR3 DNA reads TGTGCCAGCGGCGGGCAGGGATCTGGAAACACCATATATTTT.

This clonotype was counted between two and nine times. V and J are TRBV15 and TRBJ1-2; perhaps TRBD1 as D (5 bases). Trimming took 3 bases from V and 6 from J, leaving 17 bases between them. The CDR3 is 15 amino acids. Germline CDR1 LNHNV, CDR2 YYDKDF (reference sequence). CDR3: CATSSTGGSTDGYTF. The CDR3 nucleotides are TGTGCCACCAGCAGTACAGGCGGGAGTACCGATGGCTACACCTTC.

The CDR3 here is CASITGARTFF. CDR3 DNA sequence: TGTGCCAGCATCACAGGGGCGAGGACTTTCTTT. The V call is TRBV27, the J call TRBJ1-1, with 7 bases aligning to TRBD1. In germline, CDR1 is MNHEY, CDR2 SMNVEV (reference sequence). This CDR3 region has 11 residues. Trimming removed 7 bases from V and 12 bases from J; junction bases left unmatched: 8.

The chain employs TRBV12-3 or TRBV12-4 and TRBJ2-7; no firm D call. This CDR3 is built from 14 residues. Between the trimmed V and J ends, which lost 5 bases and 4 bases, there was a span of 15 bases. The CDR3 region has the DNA TGTGCCAGCAGTATGGATTTCGGGTTATACGAGCAGTACTTC. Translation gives CASSMDFGLYEQYF.

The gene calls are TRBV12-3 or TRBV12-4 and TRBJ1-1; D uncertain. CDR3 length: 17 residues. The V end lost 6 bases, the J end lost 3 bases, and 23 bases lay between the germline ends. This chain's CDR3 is CASSVWSSPPLDTEAFF. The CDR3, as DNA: TGTGCCAGCAGCGTCTGGAGCTCCCCTCCTCTGGACACTGAAGCTTTCTTT.

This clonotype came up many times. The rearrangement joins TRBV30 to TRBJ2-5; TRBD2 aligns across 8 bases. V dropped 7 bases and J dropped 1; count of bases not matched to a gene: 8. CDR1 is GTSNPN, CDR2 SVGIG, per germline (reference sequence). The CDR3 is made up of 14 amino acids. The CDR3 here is CAYTLTSGQETQYF. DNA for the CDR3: TGTGCCTACACTCTCACTAGCGGCCAAGAGACCCAGTACTTC.

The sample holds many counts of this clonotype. DNA of the CDR3: TGTGCCAGCAGCACACTAGCGGGAGCCACCTCGTATACGCAGTATTTT. It translates to CASSTLAGATSYTQYF. The rearrangement links TRBV11-2 to TRBJ2-3; 11 nucleotides agree with TRBD2. CDR3 size: 16 residues. J gave up 7 bases and V 5 bases, and 11 bases lay outside the gene matches. Germline lookup yields CDR1 SGHAT and CDR2 FQNNGV.

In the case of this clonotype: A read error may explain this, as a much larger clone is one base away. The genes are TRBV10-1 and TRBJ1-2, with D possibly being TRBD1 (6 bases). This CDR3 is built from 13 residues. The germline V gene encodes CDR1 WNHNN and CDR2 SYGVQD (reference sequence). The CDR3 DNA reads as TGCGCCAGCAGCATGGCCCCACAGGGCCACATAGCCTTC. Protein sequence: CASSMAPQGHIAF.

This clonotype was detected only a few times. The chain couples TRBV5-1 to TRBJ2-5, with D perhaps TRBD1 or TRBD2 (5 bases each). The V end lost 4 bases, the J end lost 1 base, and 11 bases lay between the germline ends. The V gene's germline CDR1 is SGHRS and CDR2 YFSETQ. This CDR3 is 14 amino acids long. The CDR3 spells CASSRDQGQETQYF. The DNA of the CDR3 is TGCGCCAGCAGCCGGGACCAGGGCCAAGAGACCCAGTACTTC.

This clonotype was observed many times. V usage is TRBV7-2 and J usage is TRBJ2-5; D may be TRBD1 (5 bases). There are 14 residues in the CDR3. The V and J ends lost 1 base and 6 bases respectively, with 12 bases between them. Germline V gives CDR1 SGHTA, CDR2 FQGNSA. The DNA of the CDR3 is TGTGCCAGCAGCTTAGGTGCAGGGTCTAAGACCCAGTACTTC. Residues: CASSLGAGSKTQYF. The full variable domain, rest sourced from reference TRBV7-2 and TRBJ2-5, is GAGVSQSPSNKVTEKGKDVELRCDPISGHTALYWYRQSLGQGLEFLIYFQGNSAPDKSGLPSDRFSAERTGGSVSTLTIQRTQQEDSAVYLCASSLGAGSKTQYFGPGTRLLVL.

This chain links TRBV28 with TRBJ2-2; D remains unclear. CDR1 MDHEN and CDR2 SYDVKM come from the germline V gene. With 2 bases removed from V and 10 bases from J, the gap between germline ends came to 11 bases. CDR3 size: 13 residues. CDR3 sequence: CASSLGPLEELFF. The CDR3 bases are TGTGCCAGCAGTTTAGGCCCACTTGAGGAGCTGTTTTTT.

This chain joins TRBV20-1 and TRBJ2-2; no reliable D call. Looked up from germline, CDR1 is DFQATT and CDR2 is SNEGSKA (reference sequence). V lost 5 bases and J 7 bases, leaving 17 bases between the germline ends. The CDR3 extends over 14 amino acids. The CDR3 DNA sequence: TGCAGTGCTTCGGACCCGGCTGTTGGCGGGGAGCTGTTTTTT. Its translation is CSASDPAVGGELFF.

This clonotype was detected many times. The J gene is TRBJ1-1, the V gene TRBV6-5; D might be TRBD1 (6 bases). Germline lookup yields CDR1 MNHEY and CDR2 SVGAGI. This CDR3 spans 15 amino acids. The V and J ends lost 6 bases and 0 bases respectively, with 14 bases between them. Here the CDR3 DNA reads TGTGCCAGCAGACCAGGGGTGGGATTGAACACTGAAGCTTTCTTT. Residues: CASRPGVGLNTEAFF.

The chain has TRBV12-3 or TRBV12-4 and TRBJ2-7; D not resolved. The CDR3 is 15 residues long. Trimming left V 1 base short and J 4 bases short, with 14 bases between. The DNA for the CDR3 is TGTGCCAGCAGTTTAGAACAGACACTGGCATACGAGCAGTACTTC. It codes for CASSLEQTLAYEQYF.

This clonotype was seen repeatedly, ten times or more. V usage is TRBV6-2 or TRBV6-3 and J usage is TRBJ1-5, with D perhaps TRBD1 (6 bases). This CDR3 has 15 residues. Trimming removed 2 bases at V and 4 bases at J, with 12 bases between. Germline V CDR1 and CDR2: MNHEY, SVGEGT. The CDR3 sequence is CASSYPGGKNQPQHF. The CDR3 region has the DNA TGTGCCAGCAGTTACCCGGGGGGCAAAAATCAGCCCCAGCATTTT.

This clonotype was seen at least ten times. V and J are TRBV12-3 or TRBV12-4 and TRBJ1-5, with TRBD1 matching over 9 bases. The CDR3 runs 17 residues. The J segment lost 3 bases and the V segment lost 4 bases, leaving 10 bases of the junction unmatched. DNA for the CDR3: TGTGCCAGCAGTTCCGTGGACAGGGGAGAAAACAATCAGCCCCAGCATTTT. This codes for CASSSVDRGENNQPQHF.

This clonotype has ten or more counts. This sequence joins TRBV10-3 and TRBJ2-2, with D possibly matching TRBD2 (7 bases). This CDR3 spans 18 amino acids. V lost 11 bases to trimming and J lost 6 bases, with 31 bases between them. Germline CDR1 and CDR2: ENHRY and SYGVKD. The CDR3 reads CALTRYPGRGGTAGELFF. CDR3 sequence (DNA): TGTGCCCTCACCCGGTACCCGGGGAGGGGGGGGACCGCCGGGGAGCTGTTTTTT.

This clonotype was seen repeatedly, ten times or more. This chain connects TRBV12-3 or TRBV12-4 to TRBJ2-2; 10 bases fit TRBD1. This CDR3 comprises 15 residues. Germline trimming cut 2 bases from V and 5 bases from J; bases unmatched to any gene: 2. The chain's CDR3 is CASSLRTGGTGELFF. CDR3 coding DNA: TGTGCCAGCAGTTTACGGACAGGGGGGACCGGGGAGCTGTTTTTT.

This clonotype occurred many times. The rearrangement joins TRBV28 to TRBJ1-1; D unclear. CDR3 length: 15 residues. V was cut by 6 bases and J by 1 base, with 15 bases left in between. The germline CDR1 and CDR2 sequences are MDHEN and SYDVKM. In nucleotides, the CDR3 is TGTGCCAGCAGCGTAAGTGGGCCAGGGAACACTGAAGCTTTCTTT. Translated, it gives CASSVSGPGNTEAFF. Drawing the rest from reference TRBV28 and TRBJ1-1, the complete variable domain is DVKVTQSSRYLVKRTGEKVFLECVQDMDHENMFWYRQDPGLGLRLIYFSYDVKMKEKGDIPEGYSVSREKKERFSLILESASTNQTSMYLCASSVSGPGNTEAFFGQGTRLTVV.